This T cell receptor beta chain was obtained from a study of T cell responses to AZD1222 COVID-19 vaccine (dated by TCRdb to the early 2020s). The study in broad terms: AZD1222 recipients given second doses at about 4 weeks or at about 12 weeks were pooled, since spike-specific TCR depth and breadth were not found to differ between the two schedules. A total of 233 trial participants underwent TCR sequencing, of whom around 200 received two doses of AZD1222 and about 25 received two doses of the MenACWY control vaccine. Trial participants were enrolled by age into subgroups of 18-55, 56-69 and 70-plus years, and around 150, 28 and 57 TCR-sequenced participants, respectively, were included in these subgroups. Broader findings and caveats from the paper: Because no samples from the day 14 peak response were available, repertoires could be characterized only after the peak T cell response. Epitopes outside the regions mutated in the B.1.351 and B.1.1.7 variants were reportedly recognized by nearly half of the unique spike-specific TCRs. Most participants were white British and females outnumbered males, and the authors suggested that clonal diversity may have been underestimated. A significant rise in spike-specific TCR breadth and depth was observed after two AZD1222 doses relative to day 0 and relative to MenACWY recipients. The vaccine-associated CD4 TCRs covered the entire spike protein, and the dominant responses fell in regions 160-218 and 743-854. Conclusions about previously exposed vaccinees are limited because only six or seven AZD1222 recipients were SARS-CoV-2 seropositive at baseline. The 56-69-year group was small, and its depth increase did not reach significance, likely because of low power.

On this clone: The antigen this receptor binds is unknown. No base qualities exist here, and no much larger clone lies one base off it.

Reading the label with the study, this specimen's time point is: baseline before first vaccination. Vaccinee samples came from UK trials COV001 and COV002, including a single-blind randomized controlled phase 2/3 trial of AZD1222 (ChAdOx1 nCoV-19) in healthy adults. For TCRbeta chain sequencing, PBMC samples were collected from trial participants at day 0 and at day 28 after the second dose. The CDR3 regions of human TCRbeta chains were analyzed by immunosequencing. Processing in the source paper ran as follows. Repertoire TCRs were matched against a reference library of SARS-CoV-2-specific TCRs generated with the MIRA antigen-specificity platform. Breadth was defined as the fraction of unique TCRs that were SARS-CoV-2-associated, and depth was defined as the fraction of total T cells that were SARS-CoV-2-associated. Using the MIRA data, every spike-specific TCR was mapped to the spike region that the TCR reacted to and assigned to either a CD4 or a CD8 class. Log10-transformed breadth and depth values were compared by one-way ANOVA with Sidak's multiple comparisons tests. TCRdb mirrors the immuneACCESS table, restricted to in-frame sequences. Some clones are absent from its copies; in checked studies, under half trace to an unresolved V gene, and the reason for the others is unknown. V and J calls and clone size are as listed in that table; D and trimming were resolved from the DNA. A total of 75,000 to 100,000 clones appear in this sample, around nine tenths of them only once. The ten most abundant clones make up roughly 2.8% of the sample.

From cysteine to phenylalanine, the CDR3 is 15 amino acids long. The only DNA kept is the CDR3, 45 bases in frame from the first base. Between the V and J ends, shortened by 2 bases and 2 bases respectively, the junction contains 11 bases. The germline V gene (reference sequence) gives CDR1 as SGHKS and CDR2 as YYEKEE. The TCR sequence derives from an adult in good health. The rearranged segments are TRBV5-5 and TRBJ2-1; perhaps TRBD1 is the D gene, with 6 bases matching. The sequencing here drew on peripheral blood, taken on day 0 of AZD1222 vaccination. The CDR3: CASSLQGTTYNEQFF. The DNA sequence is as follows: TGTGCCAGCAGCTTACAGGGTACCACCTACAATGAGCAGTTCTTC.